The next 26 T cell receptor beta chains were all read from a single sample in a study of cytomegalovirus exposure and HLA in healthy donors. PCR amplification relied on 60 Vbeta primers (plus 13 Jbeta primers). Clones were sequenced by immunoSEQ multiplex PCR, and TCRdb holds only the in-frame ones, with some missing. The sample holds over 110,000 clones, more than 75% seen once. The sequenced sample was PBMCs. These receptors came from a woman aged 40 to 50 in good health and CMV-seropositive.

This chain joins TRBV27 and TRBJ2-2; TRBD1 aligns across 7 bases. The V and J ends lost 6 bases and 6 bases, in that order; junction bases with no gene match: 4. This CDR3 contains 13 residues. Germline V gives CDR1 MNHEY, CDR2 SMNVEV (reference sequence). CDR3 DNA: TGTGCCAGCAGGACAGGGTTCGCCGGGGAGCTGTTTTTT. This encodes CASRTGFAGELFF.

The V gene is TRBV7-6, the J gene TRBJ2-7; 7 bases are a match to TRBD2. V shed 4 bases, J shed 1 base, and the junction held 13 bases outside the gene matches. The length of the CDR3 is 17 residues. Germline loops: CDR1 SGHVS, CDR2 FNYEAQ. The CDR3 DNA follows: TGTGCCAGCAGCTCCCCACCTATTAGGGAGGGGTCCTACGAGCAGTACTTC. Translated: CASSSPPIREGSYEQYF.

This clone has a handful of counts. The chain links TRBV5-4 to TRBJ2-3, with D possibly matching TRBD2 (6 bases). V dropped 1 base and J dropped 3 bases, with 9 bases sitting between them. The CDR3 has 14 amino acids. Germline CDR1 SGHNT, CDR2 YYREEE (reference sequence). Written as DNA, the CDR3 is TGTGCCAGCAGCTTGCCTAGCGCAACAGATACGCAGTATTTT. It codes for CASSLPSATDTQYF. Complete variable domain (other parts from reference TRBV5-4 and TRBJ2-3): ETGVTQSPTHLIKTRGQQVTLRCSSQSGHNTVSWYQQALGQGPQFIFQYYREEENGRGNFPPRFSGLQFPNYSSELNVNALELDDSALYLCASSLPSATDTQYFGPGTRLTVL.

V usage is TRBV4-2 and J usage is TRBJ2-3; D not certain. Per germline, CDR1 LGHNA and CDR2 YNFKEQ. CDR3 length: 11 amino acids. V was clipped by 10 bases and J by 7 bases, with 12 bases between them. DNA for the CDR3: TGTGCCACCAAAATTCTAAATACGCAGTATTTT. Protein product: CATKILNTQYF.

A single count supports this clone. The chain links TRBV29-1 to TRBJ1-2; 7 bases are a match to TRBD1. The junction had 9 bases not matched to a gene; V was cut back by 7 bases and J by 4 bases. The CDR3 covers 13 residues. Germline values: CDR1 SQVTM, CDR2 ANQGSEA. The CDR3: CSATGTVTYGYTF. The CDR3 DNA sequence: TGCAGCGCGACCGGGACAGTGACCTATGGCTACACCTTC.

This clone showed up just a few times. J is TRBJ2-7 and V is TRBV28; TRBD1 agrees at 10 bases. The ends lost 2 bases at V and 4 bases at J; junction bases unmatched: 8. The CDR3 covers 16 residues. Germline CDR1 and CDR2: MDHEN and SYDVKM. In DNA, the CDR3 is TGTGCCAGCAGTTTACCGACCCGACAGGGGGCGTACGAGCAGTACTTC. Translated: CASSLPTRQGAYEQYF.

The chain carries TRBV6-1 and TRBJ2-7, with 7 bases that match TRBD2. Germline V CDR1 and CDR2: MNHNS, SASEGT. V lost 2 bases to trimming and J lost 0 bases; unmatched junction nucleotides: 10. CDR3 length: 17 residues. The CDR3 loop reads CASSERFGGGSSYEQYF. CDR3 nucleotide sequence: TGTGCCAGCAGTGAAAGGTTCGGCGGGGGTTCCTCCTACGAGCAGTACTTC.

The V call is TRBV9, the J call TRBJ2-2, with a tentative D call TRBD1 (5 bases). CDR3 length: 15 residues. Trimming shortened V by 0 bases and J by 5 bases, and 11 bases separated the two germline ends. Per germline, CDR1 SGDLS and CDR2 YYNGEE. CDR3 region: CASSVDRGGTGELFF. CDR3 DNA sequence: TGTGCCAGCAGCGTAGATAGGGGTGGGACCGGGGAGCTGTTTTTT.

CDR3 bases: TGTGCCAGCAGCCCACGTACCAGGGGTAACTATGGCTACACCTTC. Residues: CASSPRTRGNYGYTF. The chain carries TRBV9 and TRBJ1-2; TRBD1 might be the D (6 bases). Trimming shortened V by 4 bases and J by 1 base, and 14 bases separated the two germline ends. Per the germline V gene, CDR1 is SGDLS and CDR2 is YYNGEE. The CDR3 extends over 15 amino acids.

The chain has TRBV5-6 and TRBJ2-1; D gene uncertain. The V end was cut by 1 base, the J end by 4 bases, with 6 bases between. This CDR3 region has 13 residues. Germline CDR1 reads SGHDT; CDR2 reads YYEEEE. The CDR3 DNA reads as TGTGCCAGCAGCTTGTACAAATACAATGAGCAGTTCTTC. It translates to CASSLYKYNEQFF.

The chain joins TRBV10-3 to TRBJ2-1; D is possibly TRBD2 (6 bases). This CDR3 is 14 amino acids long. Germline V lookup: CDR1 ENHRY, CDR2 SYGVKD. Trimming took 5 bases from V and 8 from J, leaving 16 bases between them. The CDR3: CAISRDGGRDEQFF. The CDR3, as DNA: TGTGCCATCAGTCGGGACGGGGGAAGAGATGAGCAGTTCTTC.

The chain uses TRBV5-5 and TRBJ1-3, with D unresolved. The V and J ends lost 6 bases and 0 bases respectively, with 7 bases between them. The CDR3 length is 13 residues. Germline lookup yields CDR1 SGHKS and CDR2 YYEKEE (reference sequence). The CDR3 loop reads CASTRFSGNTIYF. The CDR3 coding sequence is TGTGCCAGCACTAGGTTCTCTGGAAACACCATATATTTT.

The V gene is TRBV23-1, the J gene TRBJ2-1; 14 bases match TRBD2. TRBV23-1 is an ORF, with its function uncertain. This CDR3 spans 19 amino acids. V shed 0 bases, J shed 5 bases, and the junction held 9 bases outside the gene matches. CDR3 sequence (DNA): TGCGCCAGCAGTCAATCCGGGACTAGCGGGAGATGGGGCCACAATGAGCAGTTCTTC. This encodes CASSQSGTSGRWGHNEQFF.

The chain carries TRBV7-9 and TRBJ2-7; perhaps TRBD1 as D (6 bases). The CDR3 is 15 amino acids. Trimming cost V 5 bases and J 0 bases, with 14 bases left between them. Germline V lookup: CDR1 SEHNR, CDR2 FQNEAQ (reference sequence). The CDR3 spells CASSPLSGDSYEQYF. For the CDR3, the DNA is TGTGCCAGCAGCCCGCTGTCAGGGGACTCCTACGAGCAGTACTTC.

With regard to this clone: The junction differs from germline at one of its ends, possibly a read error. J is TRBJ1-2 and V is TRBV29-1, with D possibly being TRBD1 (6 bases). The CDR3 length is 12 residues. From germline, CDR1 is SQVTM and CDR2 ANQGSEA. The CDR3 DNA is TGCAGCGTTGAAGATCCCTTAGACAGGAGGCACTTC. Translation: CSVEDPLDRRHF.

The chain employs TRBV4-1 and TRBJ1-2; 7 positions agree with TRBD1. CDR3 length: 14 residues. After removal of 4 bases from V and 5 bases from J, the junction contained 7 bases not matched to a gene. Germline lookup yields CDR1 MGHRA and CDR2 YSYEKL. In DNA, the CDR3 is TGCGCCAGCAGCCCTGACAGGGCAATGTATGGCTACACCTTC. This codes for CASSPDRAMYGYTF.

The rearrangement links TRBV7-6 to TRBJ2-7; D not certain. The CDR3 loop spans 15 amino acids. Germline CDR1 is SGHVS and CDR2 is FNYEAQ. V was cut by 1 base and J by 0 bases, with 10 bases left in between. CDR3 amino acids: CASSLGGGSSYEQYF. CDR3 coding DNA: TGTGCCAGCAGCTTAGGTGGCGGAAGCTCCTACGAGCAGTACTTC.

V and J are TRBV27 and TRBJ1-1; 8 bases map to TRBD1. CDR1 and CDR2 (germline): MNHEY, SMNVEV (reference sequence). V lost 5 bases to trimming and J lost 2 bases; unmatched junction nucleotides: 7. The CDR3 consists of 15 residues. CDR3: CASSPGGEGNTEAFF. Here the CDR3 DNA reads TGTGCCAGCAGTCCAGGGGGCGAGGGTAACACTGAAGCTTTCTTT.

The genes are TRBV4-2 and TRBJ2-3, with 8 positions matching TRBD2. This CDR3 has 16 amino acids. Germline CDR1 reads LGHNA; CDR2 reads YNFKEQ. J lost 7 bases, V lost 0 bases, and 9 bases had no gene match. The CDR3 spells CASSQEVTGGANTQYF. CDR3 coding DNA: TGTGCCAGCAGCCAAGAGGTCACGGGAGGGGCAAATACGCAGTATTTT.

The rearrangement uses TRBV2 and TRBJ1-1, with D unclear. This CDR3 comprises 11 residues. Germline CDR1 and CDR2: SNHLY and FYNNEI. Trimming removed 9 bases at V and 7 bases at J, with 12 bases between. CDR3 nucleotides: TGTGCCAGTAGCGGCGAATTTGAAGCTTTCTTT. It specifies CASSGEFEAFF.

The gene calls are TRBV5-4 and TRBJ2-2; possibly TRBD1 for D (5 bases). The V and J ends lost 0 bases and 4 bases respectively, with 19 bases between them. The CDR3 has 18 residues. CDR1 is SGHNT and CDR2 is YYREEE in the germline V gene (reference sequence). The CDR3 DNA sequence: TGTGCCAGCAGCTTGGGGGTGACTGGGGCGGCCCTCACCGGGGAGCTGTTTTTT. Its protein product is CASSLGVTGAALTGELFF.

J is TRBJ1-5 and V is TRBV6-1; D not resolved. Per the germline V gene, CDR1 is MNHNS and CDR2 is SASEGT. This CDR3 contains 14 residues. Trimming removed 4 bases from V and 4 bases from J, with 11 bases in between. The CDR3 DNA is TGTGCCAGCAGTGCAGCTAGCCGAAATCAGCCCCAGCATTTT. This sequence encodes CASSAASRNQPQHF.

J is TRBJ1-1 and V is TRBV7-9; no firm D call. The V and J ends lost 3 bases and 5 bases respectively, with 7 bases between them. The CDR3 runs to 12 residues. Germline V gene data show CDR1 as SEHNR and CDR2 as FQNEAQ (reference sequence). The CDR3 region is CASSFGETEAFF. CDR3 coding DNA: TGTGCCAGCAGCTTTGGGGAGACTGAAGCTTTCTTT.

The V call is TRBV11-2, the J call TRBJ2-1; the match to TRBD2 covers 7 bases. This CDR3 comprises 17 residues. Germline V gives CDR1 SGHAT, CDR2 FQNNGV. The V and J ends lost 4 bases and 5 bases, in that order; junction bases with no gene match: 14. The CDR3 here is CASSSGGLSGTHNEQFF. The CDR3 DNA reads TGTGCCAGCAGCTCCGGAGGACTAAGCGGGACCCACAATGAGCAGTTCTTC.

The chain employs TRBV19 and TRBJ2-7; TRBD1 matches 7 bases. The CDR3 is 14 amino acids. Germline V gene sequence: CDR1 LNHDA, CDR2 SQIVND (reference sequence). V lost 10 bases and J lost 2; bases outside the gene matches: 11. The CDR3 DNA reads TGTGCCACCAGAGGAAGGGACAGAACCTACGAGCAGTACTTC. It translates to CATRGRDRTYEQYF.

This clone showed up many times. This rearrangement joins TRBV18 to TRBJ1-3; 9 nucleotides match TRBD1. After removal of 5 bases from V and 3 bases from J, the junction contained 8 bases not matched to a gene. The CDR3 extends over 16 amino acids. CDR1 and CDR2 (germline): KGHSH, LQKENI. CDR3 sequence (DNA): TGTGCCAGCTCATCTTGGACAGGGGCTAGTGGAAACACCATATATTTT. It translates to CASSSWTGASGNTIYF.